The 32 T cell receptor beta chains below were found in one sample sequenced in a study of CD8 T cells in ankylosing spondylitis. TCRdb reanalysed the 5' RACE reads using MiXCR and keeps one entry per CDR3 protein. The data hold 100,000 to 150,000 distinct CDR3 sequences, with around 13% observed a single time. Sample: blood, either unsorted or a sorted T cell fraction (not recorded which). The source is a female donor with ankylosing spondylitis or in good health (not recorded which).

The V and J genes are TRBV20-1 and TRBJ1-2; D gene ambiguous. There are 13 residues in the CDR3. The V and J ends lost 8 bases and 1 base respectively, with 14 bases between them. Germline V gene data show CDR1 as DFQATT and CDR2 as SNEGSKA (reference sequence). CDR3 DNA: TGCAGTCCTTCCACGGACGGTAACTATGGCTACACCTTC. Protein product: CSPSTDGNYGYTF.

The gene calls are TRBV30 and TRBJ2-2, with a possible D match to TRBD2 (6 bases). Germline V gene data show CDR1 as GTSNPN and CDR2 as SVGIG (reference sequence). The CDR3 consists of 14 residues. The ends were cut back, 2 bases at V and 3 bases at J, with 10 bases in the middle. CDR3: CAWSLLAYTGELFF. The CDR3 DNA follows: TGTGCCTGGAGTTTACTAGCATACACCGGGGAGCTGTTTTTT.

This clonotype has at least ten counts. V usage is TRBV4-2 and J usage is TRBJ2-2; D is uncertain. Germline values: CDR1 LGHNA, CDR2 YNFKEQ. CDR3 length equals 16 residues. The germline V and J ends were trimmed by 0 bases and 2 bases, with 10 bases remaining between them. CDR3 coding DNA: TGTGCCAGCAGCCAAGAGACTTCACCTAACACCGGGGAGCTGTTTTTT. Translated, it gives CASSQETSPNTGELFF.

In this sample, this clonotype turned up a few times. The V call is TRBV21-1, the J call TRBJ1-4; the table assigns TRBD1, which was not confirmed against the DNA. TRBV21-1 is classified as a pseudogene. This CDR3 has 16 residues. The CDR3 coding sequence is TGTGCCAGCAGCACCTACCCGGGTGGGGCTAATGAAAAACTGTTTTTT. Protein product: CASSTYPGGANEKLFF.

This clonotype showed up just a few times. The genes are TRBV20-1 and TRBJ1-5; 8 nucleotides agree with TRBD1. V shed 2 bases, J shed 6 bases, and the junction held 9 bases outside the gene matches. This CDR3 contains 15 residues. Germline CDR1 reads DFQATT; CDR2 reads SNEGSKA (reference sequence). CDR3 sequence: CSARPTGAGSQPQHF. In DNA form, the CDR3 reads TGCAGTGCTAGACCGACAGGGGCTGGAAGTCAGCCCCAGCATTTT.

The chain has TRBV6-5 and TRBJ2-3, with TRBD2 matching over 9 bases. CDR1 is MNHEY and CDR2 is SVGAGI in the germline V gene. The CDR3 contains 17 residues. The junction had 18 bases not matched to a gene; V was cut back by 10 bases and J by 4 bases. As DNA, the CDR3 is TGTGCCACCAGGTACCTCGGCAGGCGGGGGGGCGCAGATACGCAGTATTTT. As protein: CATRYLGRRGGADTQYF.

This clonotype was recorded at least ten times. The J gene is TRBJ1-5, the V gene TRBV12-3 or TRBV12-4; D unresolved. The CDR3 consists of 14 residues. V lost 7 bases and J 9 bases, leaving 19 bases between the germline ends. The CDR3 protein is CASTPEAGVRPQHF. The CDR3, as DNA: TGTGCCAGCACCCCCGAGGCGGGAGTTCGGCCCCAGCATTTT.

Ten or more counts support this clonotype. The chain couples TRBV20-1 to TRBJ2-3, with no clear D. Germline-derived CDR1 and CDR2 are DFQATT and SNEGSKA (reference sequence). This CDR3 contains 13 residues. The germline V and J ends were trimmed by 1 base and 4 bases, with 9 bases remaining between them. Here the CDR3 reads CSARGRRSDTQYF. CDR3 DNA: TGCAGTGCTAGAGGCCGACGGTCAGATACGCAGTATTTT.

This clonotype was detected many times. The chain couples TRBV4-2 to TRBJ2-7; D is unresolved. The CDR3 is made up of 12 amino acids. Germline V gene sequence: CDR1 LGHNA, CDR2 YNFKEQ. Trimming left V 1 base short and J 2 bases short, with 3 bases between. The CDR3 DNA reads TGTGCCAGCAGCCAAGGCGCCTACGAGCAGTACTTC. As protein: CASSQGAYEQYF.

The CDR3 DNA sequence: TGTGCCAGCAGCGCGAGCGGGGGTTCAACCTACGAGCAGTACTTC. Translated: CASSASGGSTYEQYF. V gene TRBV9 combines with J gene TRBJ2-7, with 8 bases identical to TRBD2. This CDR3 is built from 15 residues. Germline V gene lookup returns CDR1 SGDLS and CDR2 YYNGEE. V shed 3 bases, J shed 2 bases, and the junction held 7 bases outside the gene matches.

V usage is TRBV5-1 and J usage is TRBJ1-1; a weak D match, TRBD1 (6 bases). Per the germline V gene, CDR1 is SGHRS and CDR2 is YFSETQ. The V gene lost 4 bases and the J gene lost 7 bases, with 11 bases spanning the gap. The CDR3 covers 12 residues. The CDR3 DNA reads TGCGCCAGCAGCAAGGACAGTTTTGAAGCTTTCTTT. Protein: CASSKDSFEAFF.

The chain is built from TRBV11-2 and TRBJ2-7; 15 positions match TRBD2. Germline V gene lookup returns CDR1 SGHAT and CDR2 FQNNGV. V lost 3 bases and J lost 3; bases outside the gene matches: 9. CDR3 length equals 18 residues. The CDR3 is CASSFGLAGGPSGYEQYF. The CDR3 nucleotides read TGTGCCAGCAGCTTTGGACTAGCGGGGGGGCCTAGCGGCTACGAGCAGTACTTC.

This clonotype was seen a few times. This sequence joins TRBV5-1 and TRBJ2-7; TRBD1 matches 8 bases. CDR1 and CDR2 from the germline V gene are SGHRS and YFSETQ. The CDR3 spans 14 residues. With 2 bases clipped from V and 4 bases from J, the junction kept 5 bases outside the gene matches. CDR3 sequence: CASSFPGGDYEQYF. The CDR3 bases are TGCGCCAGCAGCTTCCCAGGGGGCGATTACGAGCAGTACTTC. The full variable domain, its missing parts supplied by reference TRBV5-1 and TRBJ2-7, is KAGVTQTPRYLIKTRGQQVTLSCSPISGHRSVSWYQQTPGQGLQFLFEYFSETQRNKGNFPGRFSGRQFSNSRSEMNVSTLELGDSALYLCASSFPGGDYEQYFGPGTRLTVT.

About this clonotype: A read error may explain this, as a much larger clone is one base away. V and J are TRBV7-9 and TRBJ2-3, with TRBD1 as a possible D gene (6 bases). Germline V lookup: CDR1 SEHNR, CDR2 FQNEAQ (reference sequence). This CDR3 region has 17 residues. The CDR3 DNA reads TGTGCCAACAGCCGGGGTTGGGGGCCATTGACCACAGATACGCAGTATTTT. Residues: CANSRGWGPLTTDTQYF.

In this sample, this clonotype turned up a few times. V is TRBV5-1 and J is TRBJ2-1, with a tentative D call TRBD2 (5 bases). Trimming removed 1 base at V and 15 bases at J, with 14 bases between. The CDR3 length is 12 residues. CDR1 is SGHRS and CDR2 is YFSETQ in the germline V gene. CDR3 amino acids: CASSLSRDQLFF. The CDR3 DNA is TGCGCCAGCAGCTTGTCCCGGGATCAACTGTTCTTC.

This clonotype was observed a few times. The chain joins TRBV7-9 to TRBJ2-3; a possible D gene is TRBD1 (6 bases). The V and J ends lost 5 bases and 2 bases respectively, with 8 bases between them. Germline V gives CDR1 SEHNR, CDR2 FQNEAQ (reference sequence). The CDR3 has 13 residues. For the CDR3, the DNA is TGTGCCAGCAGCGGGGGCCTCACAGATACGCAGTATTTT. Amino acids: CASSGGLTDTQYF.

This clonotype has a count of ten or more. At one boundary the junction diverges from the germline segment, which might be a read error. V is TRBV12-3 or TRBV12-4 and J is TRBJ1-1; the match to TRBD1 covers 9 bases. The CDR3 runs 14 residues. CDR3 in amino acids: CASIMTGGNPEAFF. The CDR3 DNA reads as TGTGCCAGCATTATGACAGGGGGGAACCCTGAAGCTTTCTTT.

The chain recombines TRBV28 with TRBJ2-3, with a possible D match to TRBD2 (5 bases). V was cut by 6 bases and J by 0 bases, with 19 bases left in between. This CDR3 contains 17 residues. CDR1 and CDR2 (germline): MDHEN, SYDVKM. The CDR3 loop reads CASRLRSGLTSTDTQYF. CDR3 DNA: TGTGCCAGCAGGTTGAGATCAGGACTGACTAGCACAGATACGCAGTATTTT.

There are a few counts of this clonotype. The chain carries TRBV12-3 or TRBV12-4 and TRBJ2-1, with 9 bases matching TRBD1. The CDR3 sequence is 14 residues long. V lost 6 bases to trimming and J lost 8 bases; unmatched junction nucleotides: 8. CDR3 nucleotides: TGTGCCAGCAGCCTCGACAGGGGGAGGGATGAGCAGTTCTTC. It translates to CASSLDRGRDEQFF.

This clonotype has just a few counts. V is TRBV29-1 and J is TRBJ2-1; D unresolved. The CDR3 is 12 residues long. V dropped 2 bases and J dropped 4 bases, with 6 bases sitting between them. Germline CDR1 is SQVTM and CDR2 is ANQGSEA. CDR3 sequence: CSVERVYNEQFF. As DNA, the CDR3 is TGCAGCGTTGAAAGGGTGTACAATGAGCAGTTCTTC.

Only a few counts were recorded for this clonotype. The chain employs TRBV7-2 and TRBJ2-3; the D is unclear. The CDR3 runs to 12 residues. Germline V lookup: CDR1 SGHTA, CDR2 FQGNSA. The V and J ends lost 5 bases and 4 bases respectively, with 7 bases between them. The CDR3 coding sequence is TGTGCCAGCAGCCCCGGGTCAGATACGCAGTATTTT. This codes for CASSPGSDTQYF.

This clonotype was found a few times. CDR3 DNA sequence: TGTGCCAGCAGTTTATCAGGGGCCAAAAACATTCAGTACTTC. Translating gives CASSLSGAKNIQYF. The chain has TRBV28 and TRBJ2-4, with D possibly TRBD1 on 5 matching bases. The CDR3 extends over 14 amino acids. The V and J ends lost 1 base and 1 base respectively, with 5 bases between them. Germline CDR1 reads MDHEN; CDR2 reads SYDVKM.

The rearrangement uses TRBV28 and TRBJ1-1; 7 nucleotides align to TRBD1. This CDR3 has 18 amino acids. Germline trimming cut 5 bases from V and 6 bases from J; bases unmatched to any gene: 21. Germline loops: CDR1 MDHEN, CDR2 SYDVKM. The CDR3 here is CASSPRQGEFFIPAEAFF. The DNA of the CDR3 is TGTGCCAGCAGTCCACGACAGGGAGAGTTTTTCATACCGGCTGAAGCTTTCTTT.

The chain employs TRBV3-1 and TRBJ2-3, with TRBD1 matching over 8 bases. Germline V CDR1 and CDR2: LGHDT, YNNKEL (reference sequence). The CDR3 covers 17 residues. V was pared by 11 bases and J by 1 base, with 17 bases of the junction left unmatched. The CDR3 DNA is TGTGCCTCCAGCAAAGATCTGGGACAGGACCGCACAGATACGCAGTATTTT. Its translation is CASSKDLGQDRTDTQYF.

This clonotype has at least ten counts. The chain recombines TRBV28 with TRBJ1-5; D unclear. CDR1 and CDR2 (germline): MDHEN, SYDVKM. The V and J ends lost 1 base and 2 bases respectively, with 18 bases between them. The CDR3 length is 18 residues. DNA of the CDR3: TGTGCCAGCAGTTTATTCATCCTCGGGTCTACTGGCAATCAGCCCCAGCATTTT. As protein: CASSLFILGSTGNQPQHF.

This clonotype was found many times. The CDR3 is CASSESKRLNTEAFF. CDR3 in DNA: TGCGCCAGCAGTGAGTCGAAGAGATTGAACACTGAAGCTTTCTTT. The genes are TRBV10-2 and TRBJ1-1; D is uncertain. This CDR3 comprises 15 residues. V was clipped by 0 bases and J by 0 bases, with 8 bases between them. The germline V gene has CDR1 WSHSY and CDR2 SAAADI.

The V call is TRBV5-1, the J call TRBJ2-3; the D is unclear. The CDR3 has 11 amino acids. Germline lookup yields CDR1 SGHRS and CDR2 YFSETQ. V lost 5 bases to trimming and J lost 3 bases, with 4 bases between them. The CDR3 coding sequence is TGCGCCAGCAGAACGACAGATACGCAGTATTTT. Amino acid sequence: CASRTTDTQYF. Full variable domain (rest looked up from reference TRBV5-1 and TRBJ2-3): KAGVTQTPRYLIKTRGQQVTLSCSPISGHRSVSWYQQTPGQGLQFLFEYFSETQRNKGNFPGRFSGRQFSNSRSEMNVSTLELGDSALYLCASRTTDTQYFGPGTRLTVL.

At least ten counts were recorded for this clonotype. This chain uses TRBV12-3 or TRBV12-4 with TRBJ1-3, with TRBD1 as a possible D gene (5 bases). V shed 3 bases and J shed 8 bases, with 8 bases lying between them. The CDR3 has 12 residues. For the CDR3, the DNA is TGTGCCAGCAGTTTTTGGGGGGACACCATATATTTT. This encodes CASSFWGDTIYF.

V gene TRBV5-1 combines with J gene TRBJ2-2, with D uncertain. The CDR3 contains 17 residues. V dropped 3 bases and J dropped 1 base, with 16 bases sitting between them. Germline V gene sequence: CDR1 SGHRS, CDR2 YFSETQ. Written as DNA, the CDR3 is TGCGCCAGCAGCTCACCAACTCTCAACCTGAACACCGGGGAGCTGTTTTTT. This sequence encodes CASSSPTLNLNTGELFF.

This clonotype was recorded many times. The rearrangement links TRBV10-1 to TRBJ2-7; 9 bases map to TRBD1. This CDR3 contains 14 residues. Germline CDR1 WNHNN, CDR2 SYGVQD (reference sequence). V shed 5 bases and J 0 bases; nucleotides not matched to a gene: 2. DNA for the CDR3: TGCGCCAGCAGTCGGGACAGGGACTCCTACGAGCAGTACTTC. Amino acid sequence: CASSRDRDSYEQYF.

This clonotype was observed a few times. The V call is TRBV11-2, the J call TRBJ2-3; 8 nucleotides align to TRBD1. The germline gives CDR1 SGHAT, CDR2 FQNNGV. J lost 3 bases, V lost 4 bases, and 12 bases had no gene match. This CDR3 is built from 17 residues. CDR3 bases: TGTGCCAGCAGCTACCAACCAGGGGGCATTAGGACAGATACGCAGTATTTT. Protein sequence: CASSYQPGGIRTDTQYF. The full variable domain, in which reference TRBV11-2 and TRBJ2-3 provide the parts outside the CDR3, is EAGVAQSPRYKIIEKRQSVAFWCNPISGHATLYWYQQILGQGPKLLIQFQNNGVVDDSQLPKDRFSAERLKGVDSTLKIQPAKLEDSAVYLCASSYQPGGIRTDTQYFGPGTRLTVL.

The table lists this clonotype with a few counts. This chain uses TRBV3-1 with TRBJ2-7; either TRBD1 or TRBD2 may fit D (5 bases each). The CDR3 loop spans 13 amino acids. The V gene's germline CDR1 is LGHDT and CDR2 YNNKEL (reference sequence). Trimming shortened V by 0 bases and J by 7 bases, and 10 bases separated the two germline ends. The CDR3 is CASSQEGGGEQYF. CDR3 nucleotide sequence: TGTGCCAGCAGCCAAGAGGGTGGGGGTGAGCAGTACTTC.